This T cell receptor beta chain was captured by sequencing in a study of T cells after yellow fever vaccination. In TCRdb, the 5' RACE reads were re-called with MiXCR into one record per CDR3 protein. The sample includes hundreds of thousands of distinct CDR3 sequences, around 17% of them seen just once. The CDR3 contains 18 residues. Trimming took off 6 bases at V and 8 bases at J, with 31 bases between the two ends. This clonotype came up many times. The rearrangement uses TRBV12-3 or TRBV12-4 and TRBJ1-2; tentative D call: TRBD1 (5 bases). This sequence originates from a man aged 18 to 29 who received the YFV17D yellow fever vaccine. This specimen was PBMCs, taken more than 4 days after the first yellow fever vaccination. This CDR3 is CASSPLVTAGELLRGYTF. CDR3 DNA: TGTGCCAGCAGCCCCCTCGTGACAGCTGGGGAGCTATTAAGGGGCTACACCTTC.